This is a list of T cell receptor beta chains from one sample in a study of blood T cells in healthy people across ages. TCRdb reanalysed the 5' RACE reads using MiXCR and keeps one entry per CDR3 protein. Here the sample spans 700,000 or so distinct CDR3 sequences, approximately 40% being singletons. Sample: blood. The receptors shown here come from a man of 80 years or more in good health. The CDR3 runs from the conserved cysteine through the conserved F or W. Each record gives: clone size, J gene, CDR3 length, V gene, D gene, CDR3 DNA, CDR3 protein. A D gene is named only where the DNA matches it firmly. Size tells how often a clone was seen (once, few, many) or the class of an expanded clone, and some rows leave it out.

clone size: .
J gene: TRBJ2-5
CDR3 length: 14
V gene: TRBV6-5
D gene: .
CDR3 DNA: TGTGCCAGCAGGGATCGGCGGGGCCAAGAGACCCAGTACTTC
CDR3 protein: CASRDRRGQETQYF

clone size: .
J gene: TRBJ1-2
CDR3 length: 12
V gene: TRBV25-1
D gene: .
CDR3 DNA: TGTGCCAGCAGTACTGGACTCTATGGCTACACCTTC
CDR3 protein: CASSTGLYGYTF

clone size: once
J gene: TRBJ2-7
CDR3 length: 16
V gene: TRBV29-1
D gene: TRBD2
CDR3 DNA: TGCAGCGGTACCCAGGGGTATAGCGGGGGGTACAATGAGCAGTACTTC
CDR3 protein: CSGTQGYSGGYNEQYF

clone size: .
J gene: TRBJ2-5
CDR3 length: 15
V gene: TRBV20-1
D gene: .
CDR3 DNA: TGCAGTGCTAGATATTTTGAGAGGCCCCAAGAGACCCAGTACTTC
CDR3 protein: CSARYFERPQETQYF

clone size: .
J gene: TRBJ1-1
CDR3 length: 13
V gene: TRBV6-5
D gene: .
CDR3 DNA: TGTGCCAGCAGTTACTCCAGGGGCCTGGGAGCTTTCTTT
CDR3 protein: CASSYSRGLGAFF

clone size: .
J gene: TRBJ2-7
CDR3 length: 15
V gene: TRBV12-3/TRBV12-4
D gene: TRBD2
CDR3 DNA: TGTGCCAGCAGTCTCTTGCTAGCGGGATTCTACGAGCAGTACTTC
CDR3 protein: CASSLLLAGFYEQYF

clone size: .
J gene: TRBJ2-2
CDR3 length: 14
V gene: TRBV3-1
D gene: .
CDR3 DNA: TGTGCCAGCAGCCCTCAATCAGGCACCGGGGAGCTGTTTTTT
CDR3 protein: CASSPQSGTGELFF

clone size: few
J gene: TRBJ2-5
CDR3 length: 13
V gene: TRBV20-1
D gene: .
CDR3 DNA: TGCAGTGCTTCGGGACTGGGGTTGGAGACCCAGTACTTC
CDR3 protein: CSASGLGLETQYF

clone size: few
J gene: TRBJ2-3
CDR3 length: 14
V gene: TRBV9
D gene: .
CDR3 DNA: TGTGCCAGCAGCGTTAGTTCCCGCACAGATACGCAGTATTTT
CDR3 protein: CASSVSSRTDTQYF

clone size: few
J gene: TRBJ2-7
CDR3 length: 15
V gene: TRBV28
D gene: TRBD2
CDR3 DNA: TGTGCCAGCAGTCCCCTGGCGGGAGTAGCCTACGAGCAGTACTTC
CDR3 protein: CASSPLAGVAYEQYF

clone size: few
J gene: TRBJ2-7
CDR3 length: 15
V gene: TRBV29-1
D gene: TRBD1
CDR3 DNA: TGCAGCGTTGAAGCCCGGGACAGGGGGCTCTACGAGCAGTACTTC
CDR3 protein: CSVEARDRGLYEQYF

clone size: .
J gene: TRBJ2-3
CDR3 length: 16
V gene: TRBV4-2
D gene: .
CDR3 DNA: TGTGCCAGCAGTCCAGATTGGGTAGGGGGATACACTACGCAGTATTTT
CDR3 protein: CASSPDWVGGYTTQYF

clone size: many
J gene: TRBJ2-5
CDR3 length: 17
V gene: TRBV25-1
D gene: TRBD2
CDR3 DNA: TGTGCCAGCAGTCTAGATTGGGGGGGTCGGGAGGAAGAGACCCAGTACTTC
CDR3 protein: CASSLDWGGREEETQYF

clone size: .
J gene: TRBJ1-2
CDR3 length: 15
V gene: TRBV5-6
D gene: .
CDR3 DNA: TGTGCCAGCAGCGGCGCAGGTCGGGCTTTCTATGGCTACACCTTC
CDR3 protein: CASSGAGRAFYGYTF

clone size: .
J gene: TRBJ2-1
CDR3 length: 16
V gene: TRBV20-1
D gene: .
CDR3 DNA: TGCAGTGCTGAAACTAGCTCACAGGGGTCCCACAATGAGCAGTTCTTC
CDR3 protein: CSAETSSQGSHNEQFF

clone size: many
J gene: TRBJ2-3
CDR3 length: 14
V gene: TRBV7-3
D gene: .
CDR3 DNA: TGTGCCAGCAGCTCCGGGACTGGTGGAATTACGCAGTATTTT
CDR3 protein: CASSSGTGGITQYF

clone size: .
J gene: TRBJ1-1
CDR3 length: 15
V gene: TRBV7-2
D gene: .
CDR3 DNA: TGTGCCAGCAGCTTAGCGGGGTACCCGAACACTGAAGCTTTCTTT
CDR3 protein: CASSLAGYPNTEAFF

clone size: .
J gene: TRBJ2-1
CDR3 length: 13
V gene: TRBV20-1
D gene: .
CDR3 DNA: TGCAGTGCCACCCCGACTCGCAACAATGAGCAGTTCTTC
CDR3 protein: CSATPTRNNEQFF

clone size: few
J gene: TRBJ2-5
CDR3 length: 13
V gene: TRBV7-2
D gene: .
CDR3 DNA: TGTGCCAGCAGCCCACTAGTGGGTGAGACCCAGTACTTC
CDR3 protein: CASSPLVGETQYF

clone size: .
J gene: TRBJ2-3
CDR3 length: 18
V gene: TRBV20-1
D gene: TRBD2
CDR3 DNA: TGCAGTGCTAGAGAGAGGGGCCTAGCGGGAGGAGGTACAGATACGCAGTATTTT
CDR3 protein: CSARERGLAGGGTDTQYF

clone size: few
J gene: TRBJ2-7
CDR3 length: 15
V gene: TRBV7-6
D gene: .
CDR3 DNA: TGTGCCAGCAGCTTAGCGCCGGGCGGTTTCTACGAGCAGTACTTC
CDR3 protein: CASSLAPGGFYEQYF

clone size: few
J gene: TRBJ2-4
CDR3 length: 17
V gene: TRBV3-1
D gene: .
CDR3 DNA: TGTGCCAGCAGCCAAGATGTGGGCGCGAGTGCCAAAAACATTCAGTACTTC
CDR3 protein: CASSQDVGASAKNIQYF

clone size: .
J gene: TRBJ1-1
CDR3 length: 17
V gene: TRBV6-2/TRBV6-3
D gene: TRBD1
CDR3 DNA: TGTGCCAGCAGTTACGGGACAGGGGGTCGAATGAACACTGAAGCTTTCTTT
CDR3 protein: CASSYGTGGRMNTEAFF

clone size: .
J gene: TRBJ2-1
CDR3 length: 15
V gene: TRBV7-8
D gene: TRBD2
CDR3 DNA: TGTGCCAGCAGCTTAGTGGGTAGCGGGTGGGGTGAGCAGTTCTTC
CDR3 protein: CASSLVGSGWGEQFF

clone size: .
J gene: TRBJ1-2
CDR3 length: 14
V gene: TRBV6-6
D gene: TRBD1
CDR3 DNA: TGTGCCAGCAGTTCGACAGGGGGCGGAGGTGGCTACACCTTC
CDR3 protein: CASSSTGGGGGYTF

clone size: .
J gene: TRBJ1-2
CDR3 length: 15
V gene: TRBV5-5
D gene: TRBD1
CDR3 DNA: TGTACCAGCAGCTCAATCGGGACAGGGGGAAGAGGCTACACCTTC
CDR3 protein: CTSSSIGTGGRGYTF

clone size: .
J gene: TRBJ2-1
CDR3 length: 17
V gene: TRBV7-2
D gene: TRBD2
CDR3 DNA: TGTGCCAGCAGCTTAGGACTAGCCCAATATTTTAGGAATGTGCAGTTCTTC
CDR3 protein: CASSLGLAQYFRNVQFF

clone size: .
J gene: TRBJ2-1
CDR3 length: 13
V gene: TRBV7-2
D gene: .
CDR3 DNA: TGTGCCAGCAGCTCTACTAGCTACAATGAGCAGTTCTTC
CDR3 protein: CASSSTSYNEQFF

clone size: .
J gene: TRBJ2-7
CDR3 length: 13
V gene: TRBV7-2
D gene: .
CDR3 DNA: TGTGCCAGCAGCTCTCAGGGACCGAGGGAGCAGTACTTC
CDR3 protein: CASSSQGPREQYF

clone size: .
J gene: TRBJ2-1
CDR3 length: 14
V gene: TRBV2
D gene: TRBD1
CDR3 DNA: TGTGCCAGTATTGGGGACAGGCAAACCTACGAGCAGTTCTTC
CDR3 protein: CASIGDRQTYEQFF

clone size: few
J gene: TRBJ2-7
CDR3 length: 16
V gene: TRBV18
D gene: TRBD1
CDR3 DNA: TGTGCCAGCTCATCTGACAGGGAAGGTAACCGTTACGAGCAGTACTTC
CDR3 protein: CASSSDREGNRYEQYF

clone size: .
J gene: TRBJ1-4
CDR3 length: 15
V gene: TRBV28
D gene: .
CDR3 DNA: TGTGCCAGCAGTTTAATGGGCTCCGGGAATGAAAAACTGTTTTTT
CDR3 protein: CASSLMGSGNEKLFF

clone size: .
J gene: TRBJ1-6
CDR3 length: 14
V gene: TRBV9
D gene: TRBD1
CDR3 DNA: TGTGCCAGCAGCCCCGACAGGGTTAATGCACCCCTCCACTTT
CDR3 protein: CASSPDRVNAPLHF

clone size: once
J gene: TRBJ2-2
CDR3 length: 16
V gene: TRBV6-6
D gene: .
CDR3 DNA: TGTGCCAGCAGTTACGCGCCCGGGGTGGACACCGGGGAGCTGTTTTTT
CDR3 protein: CASSYAPGVDTGELFF

clone size: few
J gene: TRBJ1-3
CDR3 length: 15
V gene: TRBV20-1
D gene: .
CDR3 DNA: TGCAGTGCTAGAGATTCACGGGACTCTGGAAACACCATATATTTT
CDR3 protein: CSARDSRDSGNTIYF

clone size: few
J gene: TRBJ2-7
CDR3 length: 14
V gene: TRBV2
D gene: .
CDR3 DNA: TGTGCCAGCAGCCCTGGAGGGCTTCTAAGCGAGCAGTACTTC
CDR3 protein: CASSPGGLLSEQYF

clone size: .
J gene: TRBJ1-5
CDR3 length: 15
V gene: TRBV20-1
D gene: .
CDR3 DNA: TGCAGTGCTAGAGAAGCACAGGGTCGCAATCAGCCCCAGCATTTT
CDR3 protein: CSAREAQGRNQPQHF

clone size: .
J gene: TRBJ1-5
CDR3 length: 14
V gene: TRBV2
D gene: .
CDR3 DNA: TGTGCCAGCAGTGAAGTGAAGCTCAATCAGCCCCAGCATTTT
CDR3 protein: CASSEVKLNQPQHF

clone size: few
J gene: TRBJ2-2
CDR3 length: 15
V gene: TRBV12-3/TRBV12-4
D gene: TRBD1
CDR3 DNA: TGTGCCAGCAGGTTGGGACAGGGGAACACCGGGGAGCTGTTTTTT
CDR3 protein: CASRLGQGNTGELFF

clone size: many
J gene: TRBJ2-7
CDR3 length: 13
V gene: TRBV20-1
D gene: TRBD2
CDR3 DNA: TGCAGTGCTAGTCCTAGCGGTTCCTACGAGCAGTACTTC
CDR3 protein: CSASPSGSYEQYF

clone size: few
J gene: TRBJ2-3
CDR3 length: 13
V gene: TRBV30
D gene: TRBD2
CDR3 DNA: TGTGCCTGGAGCGGGGGGGCGGGAGATACGCAGTATTTT
CDR3 protein: CAWSGGAGDTQYF

clone size: many
J gene: TRBJ2-7
CDR3 length: 13
V gene: TRBV29-1
D gene: .
CDR3 DNA: TGCAGCGTTCAAGGTCCAGGTAGTTGGGAGCAGTACTTC
CDR3 protein: CSVQGPGSWEQYF

clone size: .
J gene: TRBJ1-5
CDR3 length: 14
V gene: TRBV12-3/TRBV12-4
D gene: .
CDR3 DNA: TGTGCCAGCAGTGGACAGCCAGCAAATCAGCCCCAGCATTTT
CDR3 protein: CASSGQPANQPQHF

clone size: .
J gene: TRBJ2-3
CDR3 length: 15
V gene: TRBV20-1
D gene: TRBD2
CDR3 DNA: TGCAGTGCTTTAAGACTAGCGGGCAGCACAGATACGCAGTATTTT
CDR3 protein: CSALRLAGSTDTQYF

clone size: .
J gene: TRBJ2-7
CDR3 length: 13
V gene: TRBV29-1
D gene: .
CDR3 DNA: TGCAGCGTTGAAGTAGGACAGTACAATGAGCAGTACTTC
CDR3 protein: CSVEVGQYNEQYF

clone size: .
J gene: TRBJ2-7
CDR3 length: 14
V gene: TRBV6-6
D gene: .
CDR3 DNA: TGTGCCAGCAGGACCCCGATGGGAATCGGCGAGCAGTACTTC
CDR3 protein: CASRTPMGIGEQYF

clone size: few
J gene: TRBJ2-5
CDR3 length: 14
V gene: TRBV18
D gene: .
CDR3 DNA: TGTGCCAGCTCACCATTGGGAAGACAAGAGACCCAGTACTTC
CDR3 protein: CASSPLGRQETQYF

clone size: many
J gene: TRBJ2-1
CDR3 length: 14
V gene: TRBV20-1
D gene: .
CDR3 DNA: TGCAGTGGATGGGGGAGGCTGGGTTTCAATGAGCAGTTCTTC
CDR3 protein: CSGWGRLGFNEQFF

clone size: .
J gene: TRBJ2-1
CDR3 length: 11
V gene: TRBV20-1
D gene: TRBD2
CDR3 DNA: TGCAGTACTAGCGGGGGGCTTGAGCAGTTCTTC
CDR3 protein: CSTSGGLEQFF

clone size: .
J gene: TRBJ1-4
CDR3 length: 16
V gene: TRBV6-6
D gene: TRBD1
CDR3 DNA: TGTGCCAGCAGTTACGTAGGACAGGCCTATAATGAAAAACTGTTTTTT
CDR3 protein: CASSYVGQAYNEKLFF

clone size: few
J gene: TRBJ2-7
CDR3 length: 15
V gene: TRBV5-1
D gene: .
CDR3 DNA: TGCGCCAGCAGCTTGGAAATCGCTAATCTCTACGAGCAGTACTTC
CDR3 protein: CASSLEIANLYEQYF

clone size: .
J gene: TRBJ2-7
CDR3 length: 16
V gene: TRBV27
D gene: .
CDR3 DNA: TGTGCCAGCAGTTTATCTGGACAGAATAATATCTACGAGCAGTACTTC
CDR3 protein: CASSLSGQNNIYEQYF

clone size: .
J gene: TRBJ2-5
CDR3 length: 16
V gene: TRBV6-2/TRBV6-3
D gene: TRBD2
CDR3 DNA: TGTGCCAGCAGGTCCGGGCGGGGGTCGGGTCAAGAGACCCAGTACTTC
CDR3 protein: CASRSGRGSGQETQYF

clone size: .
J gene: TRBJ1-5
CDR3 length: 14
V gene: TRBV6-4
D gene: TRBD1
CDR3 DNA: TGTGCCAGCAACCGGGACAGATGCAATCAGCCCCAGCATTTT
CDR3 protein: CASNRDRCNQPQHF

clone size: .
J gene: TRBJ2-7
CDR3 length: 18
V gene: TRBV28
D gene: TRBD1
CDR3 DNA: TGTGCCAGCAGGCTCGGACAGGGGGATTTTAAATGGCGCTACGAGCAGTACTTC
CDR3 protein: CASRLGQGDFKWRYEQYF

clone size: few
J gene: TRBJ2-7
CDR3 length: 13
V gene: TRBV3-1
D gene: .
CDR3 DNA: TGTGCCAGCACGGCGGGACGGGTCTACGAGCAGTACTTC
CDR3 protein: CASTAGRVYEQYF

clone size: once
J gene: TRBJ2-1
CDR3 length: 13
V gene: TRBV20-1
D gene: TRBD1
CDR3 DNA: TGCAGTGCCCTACGGGACAGTTACAATGAGCAGTTCTTC
CDR3 protein: CSALRDSYNEQFF